The sequence of this T cell receptor (beta chain) was determined in a study of blood T cell repertoires in COVID-19. Sequenced by immunoSEQ multiplex PCR; TCRdb stores in-frame clones only, minus some. Of roughly 160,000 clones in the sample, about 80% were seen once. The CDR3 has 15 amino acids. V was trimmed by 5 bases and J by 3 bases, leaving 16 bases between them. The V gene's germline CDR1 is LGHNA and CDR2 YSLEER. This receptor was identified in a man between 65 and 85 years old with active or convalescent COVID-19. J is TRBJ1-1 and V is TRBV4-3; D is possibly TRBD1 (6 bases). The material sequenced was peripheral blood. CDR3 in DNA: TGCGCCAGCAGCTCAGGGGCCTGGGCCGACACTGAAGCTTTCTTT. This sequence encodes CASSSGAWADTEAFF.